Listed below are T cell receptor beta chains from one sample, sequenced in a study of CD8 T cell repertoires and HIV-1 epitope variants. Measured with immunoSEQ multiplex PCR; TCRdb has only the in-frame clones, and not every one. The sample yields more than 85,000 clones, around 75% seen once. Material for sequencing was uncultured baseline CD8+ T cells from peripheral blood mononuclear cells (PBMCs). All receptors come from a male donor with HIV. CDR3s include the opening cysteine and the closing phenylalanine or tryptophan. A D gene is named only where the DNA matches it firmly. Not all rows give a size; the values are once, few, many and, for expanded clones, a class.

TRBJ1-5	14	TRBV25-1	-	-	TGTGCCAGCAGTGGATCGGGGTCTCGGCAGCCCCAGCATTTT	CASSGSGSRQPQHF
TRBJ2-1	16	TRBV6-1	-	TRBD2	TGTGCCAGCAGTGAAGGCGTAGCGGGGGGATATTTTGAGCAGTTCTTC	CASSEGVAGGYFEQFF
TRBJ1-1	12	TRBV9	-	TRBD1	TGTGCCAGCAGCGGCTCGGACAGGGTAACTTTCTTT	CASSGSDRVTFF
TRBJ2-1	13	TRBV6-5	-	-	TGTGCCAGCAGTAGGACAGACTACAATGAGCAGTTCTTC	CASSRTDYNEQFF
TRBJ1-2	17	TRBV4-1	-	TRBD1	TGCGCCAGCAGCCAAGATCCCTGGACAGGGGGCCTCTATGGCTACACCTTC	CASSQDPWTGGLYGYTF
TRBJ2-7	14	TRBV9	-	-	TGTGCCAGCAGCGTAGGGGACGGAAACTACGAGCAGTACTTC	CASSVGDGNYEQYF
TRBJ2-3	12	TRBV29-1	-	-	TGCAGCGTTGTACTCACCACAGATACGCAGTATTTT	CSVVLTTDTQYF
TRBJ1-1	16	TRBV18	-	-	TGTGCCAGCTCACGTTGGGACACCAGCGGGAACACTGAAGCTTTCTTT	CASSRWDTSGNTEAFF
TRBJ2-4	14	TRBV6-6	once	-	TGTGCCAGCAGTTACGTTAGGGGCCAAAACATTCAGTACTTC	CASSYVRGQNIQYF
TRBJ2-7	15	TRBV2	-	-	TGTGCCAGCAGTGAAGAACGGGGTCTGACTAACGGGCAGTACTTC	CASSEERGLTNGQYF
TRBJ2-7	17	TRBV7-3	-	-	TGTGCCAGCAGCCCGGCCGGGACGGGAGCCGCTACCTACGAGCAGTACTTC	CASSPAGTGAATYEQYF
TRBJ1-5	13	TRBV7-2	few	-	TGTGCCAGCAGCCCAGGGTTTGCTCAGCCCCAGCATTTT	CASSPGFAQPQHF
TRBJ2-1	15	TRBV15	-	TRBD2	TGTGCCACCAGCCGAGGACTAGCGGGAGGTGGAGGGCAGTTCTTC	CATSRGLAGGGGQFF
TRBJ2-5	12	TRBV29-1	few	TRBD1	TGCAGCGAGTTTGGGACAGGGGAGACCCAGTACTTC	CSEFGTGETQYF
TRBJ1-1	14	TRBV2	-	-	TGTGCCAGCAGGTGGAACCAGGGCGGCACTGAAGCTTTCTTT	CASRWNQGGTEAFF
TRBJ1-5	16	TRBV28	-	-	TGTGCCAGCAGTTTACCGGGGGACATTAGCAATCAGCCCCAGCATTTT	CASSLPGDISNQPQHF
TRBJ2-7	15	TRBV7-9	-	-	TGTGCCAGCAGCCGATCCTTTTCTCCCCCCTACGAGCAGTACTTC	CASSRSFSPPYEQYF
TRBJ1-1	13	TRBV5-1	-	-	TGCGCCAGCAGCGGCGGTCAGAATATAGAAGCTTTCTTT	CASSGGQNIEAFF
TRBJ1-2	14	TRBV5-4	-	-	TGTGCCAGCAGCCCGGGCCAGGGGACGGGAGGCTACACCTTC	CASSPGQGTGGYTF
TRBJ2-2	15	TRBV19	-	-	TGTGCCAGTAGTAACGACCGCCTTAACACCGGGGAGCTGTTTTTT	CASSNDRLNTGELFF
TRBJ2-7	15	TRBV30	-	TRBD1	TGTGCCTGGAGTCTGGGACAGGGCAGCTCCTACGAGCAGTACTTC	CAWSLGQGSSYEQYF
TRBJ1-3	19	TRBV13	-	TRBD1	TGTGCCAGCAGCTCCCCATCTCAGGACAGGAGAGTATCTGGAAACACCATATATTTT	CASSSPSQDRRVSGNTIYF
TRBJ1-1	13	TRBV5-1	-	-	TGCGCCAGCAGCACCGGGCCCCAGGAGGAAGCTTTCTTT	CASSTGPQEEAFF
TRBJ1-5	14	TRBV7-9	-	-	TGTGCCAGCAGCTTAGCGACGGGTAATCAGCCCCAGCATTTT	CASSLATGNQPQHF
TRBJ2-7	15	TRBV27	once	-	TGTGCCAGCTCCGAAGGCACAGGGAAAACCTACGAGCAGTACTTC	CASSEGTGKTYEQYF
TRBJ2-7	14	TRBV7-2	once	-	TGTGCCAGCAGACTGACAGGATCCTCCTACGAGCAGTACTTC	CASRLTGSSYEQYF
TRBJ1-3	15	TRBV4-3	-	-	TGCGCCAGCAGCCAACGACAGGTCGATGGAAACACCATATATTTT	CASSQRQVDGNTIYF
TRBJ1-2	14	TRBV5-4	-	-	TGTGCCAGCAGCTTGGTAGGGGCTAACTATGGCTACACCTTC	CASSLVGANYGYTF
TRBJ1-2	17	TRBV28	-	-	TGTGCCAGCAGTCCAGTAGAGGGCCTGACTTTTAACTATGGCTACACCTTC	CASSPVEGLTFNYGYTF
TRBJ2-1	14	TRBV19	once	-	TGTGCCAGTAGTACCACAGGGTTTCTTTATGAGCAGTTCTTC	CASSTTGFLYEQFF
TRBJ2-7	15	TRBV6-5	-	TRBD1	TGTGCCAGCAGCCCAGGACAGGGCTGGTCCTACGAGCAGTACTTC	CASSPGQGWSYEQYF
TRBJ1-1	14	TRBV30	-	-	TGTGCCTGGAGCCTTCGTGGGAGAAACACTGAAGCTTTCTTT	CAWSLRGRNTEAFF
TRBJ1-4	14	TRBV4-1	-	-	TGCGCCAGCAGCCAAGATTTGTGGGATGAAAAACTGTTTTTT	CASSQDLWDEKLFF
TRBJ1-2	12	TRBV6-5	many	-	TGTGCCAGCCGACAGGAGAGCTATGGCTACACCTTC	CASRQESYGYTF
TRBJ1-4	17	TRBV14	-	-	TGTGCCAGCAGCCAAGGGTCTCCAGGGGTATTAGCTGAAAAACTGTTTTTT	CASSQGSPGVLAEKLFF
TRBJ2-5	16	TRBV4-2	-	TRBD1	TGTGCCAGCAGCCAAGTTTCGGGACAGGGAGGGGAGACCCAGTACTTC	CASSQVSGQGGETQYF
TRBJ1-2	13	TRBV7-2	-	TRBD1	TGTGCCAGCAGCTTAGCCACAGGGGGTGGCTACACCTTC	CASSLATGGGYTF
TRBJ2-1	14	TRBV7-6	-	TRBD2	TGTGCCAGCAGCCAGCGGGGGAGTAACAATGAGCAGTTCTTC	CASSQRGSNNEQFF
TRBJ1-5	15	TRBV6-5	few	-	TGTGCCAGCAGCTCAGACAGGTTACGGGGTCAGCCCCAGCATTTT	CASSSDRLRGQPQHF
TRBJ2-7	16	TRBV7-8	-	TRBD2	TGTGCCAGCAGCGTACGTCCAAGCGGGGGGATCTCGGTGCAGTACTTC	CASSVRPSGGISVQYF